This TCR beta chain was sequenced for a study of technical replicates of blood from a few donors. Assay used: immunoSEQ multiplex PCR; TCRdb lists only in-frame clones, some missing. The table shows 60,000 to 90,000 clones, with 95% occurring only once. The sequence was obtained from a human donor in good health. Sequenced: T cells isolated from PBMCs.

The CDR3 sequence is CASQTSGKQYF. CDR3 sequence (DNA): TGTGCCAGCCAGACTAGCGGGAAGCAGTACTTC. The V and J genes are TRBV6-1 and TRBJ2-7; 11 positions match TRBD2. The CDR3 is 11 residues long. Losses at the gene ends were 8 bases for V and 8 bases for J; bases not matched to a gene: 2. Germline V lookup: CDR1 MNHNS, CDR2 SASEGT.